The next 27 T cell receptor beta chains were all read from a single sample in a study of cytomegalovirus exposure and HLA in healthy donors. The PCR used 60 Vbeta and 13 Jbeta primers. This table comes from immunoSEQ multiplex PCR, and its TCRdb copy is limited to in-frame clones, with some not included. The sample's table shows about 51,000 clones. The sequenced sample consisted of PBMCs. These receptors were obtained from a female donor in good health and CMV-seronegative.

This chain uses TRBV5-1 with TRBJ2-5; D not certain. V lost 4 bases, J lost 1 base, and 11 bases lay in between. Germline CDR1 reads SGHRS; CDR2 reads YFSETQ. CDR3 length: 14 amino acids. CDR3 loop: CASSLRHPQETQYF. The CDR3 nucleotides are TGCGCCAGCAGCCTCAGACACCCCCAAGAGACCCAGTACTTC. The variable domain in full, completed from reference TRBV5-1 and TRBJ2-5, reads KAGVTQTPRYLIKTRGQQVTLSCSPISGHRSVSWYQQTPGQGLQFLFEYFSETQRNKGNFPGRFSGRQFSNSRSEMNVSTLELGDSALYLCASSLRHPQETQYFGPGTRLLVL.

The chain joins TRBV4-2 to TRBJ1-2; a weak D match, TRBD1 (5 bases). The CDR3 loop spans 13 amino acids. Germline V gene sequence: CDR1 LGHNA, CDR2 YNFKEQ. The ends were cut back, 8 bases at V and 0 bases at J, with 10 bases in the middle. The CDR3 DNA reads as TGTGCCAGCGGGACTGCGTCTAACTATGGCTACACCTTC. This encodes CASGTASNYGYTF.

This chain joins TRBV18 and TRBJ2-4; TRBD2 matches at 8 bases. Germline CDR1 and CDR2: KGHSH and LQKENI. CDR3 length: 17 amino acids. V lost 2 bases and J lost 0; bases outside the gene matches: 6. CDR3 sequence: CASSPIAGPVAKNIQYF. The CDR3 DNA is TGTGCCAGCTCACCAATAGCGGGACCCGTAGCCAAAAACATTCAGTACTTC.

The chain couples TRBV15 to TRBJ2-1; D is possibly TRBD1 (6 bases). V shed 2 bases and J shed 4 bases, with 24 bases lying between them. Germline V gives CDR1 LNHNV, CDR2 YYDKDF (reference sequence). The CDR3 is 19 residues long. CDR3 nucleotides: TGTGCCACCAGCAGATATGGGACGTCCGGGGACAATCGATACAATGAGCAGTTCTTC. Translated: CATSRYGTSGDNRYNEQFF.

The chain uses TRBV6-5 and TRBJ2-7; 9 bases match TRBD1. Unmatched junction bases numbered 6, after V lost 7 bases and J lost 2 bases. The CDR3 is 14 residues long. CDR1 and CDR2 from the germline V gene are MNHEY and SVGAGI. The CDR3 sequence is CASTYRTGAYEQYF. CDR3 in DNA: TGTGCCAGCACCTATCGGACAGGGGCCTACGAGCAGTACTTC.

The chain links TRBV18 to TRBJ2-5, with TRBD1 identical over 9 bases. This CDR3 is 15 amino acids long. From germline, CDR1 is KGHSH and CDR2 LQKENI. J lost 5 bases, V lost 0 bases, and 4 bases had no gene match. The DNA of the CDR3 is TGTGCCAGCTCACCACCGGGACAGGGCGGGGAGACCCAGTACTTC. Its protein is CASSPPGQGGETQYF.

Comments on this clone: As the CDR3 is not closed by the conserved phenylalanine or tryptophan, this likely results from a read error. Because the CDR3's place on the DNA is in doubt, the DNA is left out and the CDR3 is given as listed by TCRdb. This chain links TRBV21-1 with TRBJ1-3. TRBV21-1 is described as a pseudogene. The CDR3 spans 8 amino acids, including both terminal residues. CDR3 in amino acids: CASSPGRV.

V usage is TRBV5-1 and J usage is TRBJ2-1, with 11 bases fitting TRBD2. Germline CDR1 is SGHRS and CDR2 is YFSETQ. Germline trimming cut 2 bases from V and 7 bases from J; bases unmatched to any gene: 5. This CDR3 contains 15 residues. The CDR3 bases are TGCGCCAGCAGCTTCACTAGCGGGGGCCAGAATGAGCAGTTCTTC. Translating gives CASSFTSGGQNEQFF. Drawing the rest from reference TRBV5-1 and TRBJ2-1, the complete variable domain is KAGVTQTPRYLIKTRGQQVTLSCSPISGHRSVSWYQQTPGQGLQFLFEYFSETQRNKGNFPGRFSGRQFSNSRSEMNVSTLELGDSALYLCASSFTSGGQNEQFFGPGTRLTVL.

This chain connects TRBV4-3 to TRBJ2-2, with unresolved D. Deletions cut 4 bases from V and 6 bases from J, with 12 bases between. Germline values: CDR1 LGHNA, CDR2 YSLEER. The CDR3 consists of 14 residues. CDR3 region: CASSRKQWAGELFF. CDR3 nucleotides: TGCGCCAGCAGCCGAAAACAGTGGGCCGGGGAGCTGTTTTTT.

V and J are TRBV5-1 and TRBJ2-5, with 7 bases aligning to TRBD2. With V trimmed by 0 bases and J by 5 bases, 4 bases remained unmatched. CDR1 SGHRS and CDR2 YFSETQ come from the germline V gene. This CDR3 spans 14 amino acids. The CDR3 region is CASSLVRGRETQYF. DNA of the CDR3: TGCGCCAGCAGCTTGGTGCGGGGGAGGGAGACCCAGTACTTC.

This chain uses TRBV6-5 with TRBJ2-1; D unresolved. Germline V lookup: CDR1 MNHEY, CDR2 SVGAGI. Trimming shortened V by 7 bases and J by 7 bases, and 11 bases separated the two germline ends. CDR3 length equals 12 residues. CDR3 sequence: CASTTTGNEQFF. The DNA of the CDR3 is TGTGCCAGCACCACGACGGGTAATGAGCAGTTCTTC.

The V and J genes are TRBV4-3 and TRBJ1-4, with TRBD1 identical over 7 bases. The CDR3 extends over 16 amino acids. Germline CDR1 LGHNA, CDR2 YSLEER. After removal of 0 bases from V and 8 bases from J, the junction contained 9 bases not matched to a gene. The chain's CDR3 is CASSQEARGKKEKLFF. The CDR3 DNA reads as TGCGCCAGCAGCCAAGAGGCCAGGGGGAAGAAAGAAAAACTGTTTTTT.

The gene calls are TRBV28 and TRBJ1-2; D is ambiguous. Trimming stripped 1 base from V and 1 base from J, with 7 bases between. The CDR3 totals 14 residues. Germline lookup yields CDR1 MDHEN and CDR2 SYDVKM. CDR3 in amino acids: CASSLSAVNYGYTF. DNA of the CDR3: TGTGCCAGCAGTTTATCGGCGGTTAACTATGGCTACACCTTC.

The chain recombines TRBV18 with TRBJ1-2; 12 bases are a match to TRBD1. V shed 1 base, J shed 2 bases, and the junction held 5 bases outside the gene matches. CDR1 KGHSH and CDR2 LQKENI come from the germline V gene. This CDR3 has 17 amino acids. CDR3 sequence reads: CASSPLGQGALNYGYTF. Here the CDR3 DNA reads TGTGCCAGCTCACCACTGGGACAGGGGGCGCTCAACTATGGCTACACCTTC. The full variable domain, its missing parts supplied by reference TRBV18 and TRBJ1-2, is NAGVMQNPRHLVRRRGQEARLRCSPMKGHSHVYWYRQLPEEGLKFMVYLQKENIIDESGMPKERFSAEFPKEGPSILRIQQVVRGDSAAYFCASSPLGQGALNYGYTFGSGTRLTVV.

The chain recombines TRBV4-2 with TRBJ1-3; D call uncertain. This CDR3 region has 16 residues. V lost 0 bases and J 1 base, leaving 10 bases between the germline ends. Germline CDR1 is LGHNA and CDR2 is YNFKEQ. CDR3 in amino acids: CASSQDRFGSGNTIYF. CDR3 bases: TGTGCCAGCAGCCAAGACAGGTTTGGGTCTGGAAACACCATATATTTT.

The DNA of the CDR3 is TGTGCCAGCAGTTCCGGACTAGATTACAATGAGCAGTTCTTC. Translated, it gives CASSSGLDYNEQFF. The chain has TRBV6-5 and TRBJ2-1; 7 bases are shared with TRBD2. The CDR3 covers 14 residues. The germline V gene has CDR1 MNHEY and CDR2 SVGAGI. V shed 4 bases and J 4 bases; nucleotides not matched to a gene: 4.

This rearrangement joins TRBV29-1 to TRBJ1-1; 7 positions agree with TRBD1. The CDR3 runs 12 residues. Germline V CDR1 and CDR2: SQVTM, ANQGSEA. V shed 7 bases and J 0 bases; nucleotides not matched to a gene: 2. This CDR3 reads CSGGQMNTEAFF. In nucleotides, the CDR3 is TGCAGCGGGGGACAGATGAACACTGAAGCTTTCTTT. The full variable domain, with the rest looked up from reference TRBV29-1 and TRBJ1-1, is SAVISQKPSRDICQRGTSLTIQCQVDSQVTMMFWYRQQPGQSLTLIATANQGSEATYESGFVIDKFPISRPNLTFSTLTVSNMSPEDSSIYLCSGGQMNTEAFFGQGTRLTVV.

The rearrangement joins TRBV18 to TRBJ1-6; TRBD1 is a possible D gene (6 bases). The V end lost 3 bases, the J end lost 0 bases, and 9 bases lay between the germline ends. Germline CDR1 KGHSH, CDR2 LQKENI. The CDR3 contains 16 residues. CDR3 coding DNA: TGTGCCAGCTCACCCGACAGGAGCTCCTATAATTCACCCCTCCACTTT. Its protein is CASSPDRSSYNSPLHF. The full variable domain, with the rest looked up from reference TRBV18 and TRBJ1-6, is NAGVMQNPRHLVRRRGQEARLRCSPMKGHSHVYWYRQLPEEGLKFMVYLQKENIIDESGMPKERFSAEFPKEGPSILRIQQVVRGDSAAYFCASSPDRSSYNSPLHFGNGTRLTVT.

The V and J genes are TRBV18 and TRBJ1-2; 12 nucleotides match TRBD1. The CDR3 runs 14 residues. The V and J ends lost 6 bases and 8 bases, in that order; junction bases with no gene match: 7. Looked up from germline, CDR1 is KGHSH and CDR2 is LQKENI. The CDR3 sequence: CASSSGQGAFGYTF. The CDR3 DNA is TGTGCCAGCTCTTCGGGACAGGGGGCCTTCGGCTACACCTTC.

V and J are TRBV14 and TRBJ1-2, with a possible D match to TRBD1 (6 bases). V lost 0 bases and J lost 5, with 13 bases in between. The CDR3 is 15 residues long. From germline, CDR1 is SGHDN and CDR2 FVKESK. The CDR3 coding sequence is TGTGCCAGCAGCCAAGATACAGGGAGAAGTTATGGCTACACCTTC. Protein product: CASSQDTGRSYGYTF. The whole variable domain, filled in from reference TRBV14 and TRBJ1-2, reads EAGVTQFPSHSVIEKGQTVTLRCDPISGHDNLYWYRRVMGKEIKFLLHFVKESKQDESGMPNNRFLAERTGGTYSTLKVQPAELEDSGVYFCASSQDTGRSYGYTFGSGTRLTVV.

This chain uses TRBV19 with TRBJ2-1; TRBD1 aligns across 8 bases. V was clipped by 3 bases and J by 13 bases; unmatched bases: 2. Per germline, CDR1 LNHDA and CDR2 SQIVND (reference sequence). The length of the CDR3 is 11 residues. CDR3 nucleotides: TGTGCCAGTAGTATCGGACAGGGACAGTTCTTC. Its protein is CASSIGQGQFF.

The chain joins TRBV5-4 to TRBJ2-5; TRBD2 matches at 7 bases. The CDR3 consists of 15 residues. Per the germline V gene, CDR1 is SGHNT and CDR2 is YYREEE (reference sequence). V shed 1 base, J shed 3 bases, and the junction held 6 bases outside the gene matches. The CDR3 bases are TGTGCCAGCAGCTTGACAAGTGGGGGGGAAGAGACCCAGTACTTC. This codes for CASSLTSGGEETQYF.

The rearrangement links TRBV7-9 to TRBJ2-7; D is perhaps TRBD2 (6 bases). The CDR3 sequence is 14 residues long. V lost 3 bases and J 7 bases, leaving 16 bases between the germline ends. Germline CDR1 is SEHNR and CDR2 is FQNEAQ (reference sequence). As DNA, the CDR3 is TGTGCCAGCAGCTTGGGAGCCGCCGCGGGGGAGCAGTACTTC. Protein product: CASSLGAAAGEQYF. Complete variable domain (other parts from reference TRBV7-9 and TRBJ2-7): DTGVSQNPRHKITKRGQNVTFRCDPISEHNRLYWYRQTLGQGPEFLTYFQNEAQLEKSRLLSDRFSAERPKGSFSTLEIQRTEQGDSAMYLCASSLGAAAGEQYFGPGTRLTVT.

CDR3 nucleotides: TGCGCCAGCAGCTTGGCCAGGGAGGTCACTGAAGCTTTCTTT. Translation: CASSLAREVTEAFF. V and J are TRBV5-1 and TRBJ1-1; maybe TRBD1 (5 bases). CDR1 and CDR2 (germline): SGHRS, YFSETQ. Deletions cut 0 bases from V and 4 bases from J, with 10 bases between. This CDR3 contains 14 residues.

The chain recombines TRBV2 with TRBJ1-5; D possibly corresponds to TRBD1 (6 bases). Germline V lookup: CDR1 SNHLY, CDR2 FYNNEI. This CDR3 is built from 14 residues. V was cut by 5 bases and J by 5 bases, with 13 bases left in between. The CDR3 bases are TGTGCCAGCAGTCCGGACAGATTTTATCAGCCCCAGCATTTT. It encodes CASSPDRFYQPQHF.

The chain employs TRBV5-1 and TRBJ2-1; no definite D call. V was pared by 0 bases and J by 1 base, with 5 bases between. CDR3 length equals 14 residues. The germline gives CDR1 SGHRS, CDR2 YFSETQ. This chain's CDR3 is CASSLAISYNEQFF. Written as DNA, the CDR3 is TGCGCCAGCAGCTTGGCAATTTCCTACAATGAGCAGTTCTTC. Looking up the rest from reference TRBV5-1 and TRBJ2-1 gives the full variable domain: KAGVTQTPRYLIKTRGQQVTLSCSPISGHRSVSWYQQTPGQGLQFLFEYFSETQRNKGNFPGRFSGRQFSNSRSEMNVSTLELGDSALYLCASSLAISYNEQFFGPGTRLTVL.

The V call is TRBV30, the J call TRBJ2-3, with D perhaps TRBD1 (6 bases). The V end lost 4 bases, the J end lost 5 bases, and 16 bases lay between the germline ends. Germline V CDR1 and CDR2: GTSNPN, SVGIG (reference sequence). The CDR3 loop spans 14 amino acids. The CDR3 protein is CAWKQGREVDTQYF. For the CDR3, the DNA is TGTGCCTGGAAACAGGGCCGAGAAGTAGATACGCAGTATTTT. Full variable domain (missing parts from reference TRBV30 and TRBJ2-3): SQTIHQWPATLVQPVGSPLSLECTVEGTSNPNLYWYRQAAGRGLQLLFYSVGIGQISSEVPQNLSASRPQDRQFILSSKKLLLSDSGFYLCAWKQGREVDTQYFGPGTRLTVL.